This TCR beta chain was retrieved from a study of T-cell reconstitution after alpha-beta-depleted transplantation in children. Points from the study as a whole: The study reportedly traced alpha-beta T cells about two months after transplant to several hundred expanded graft clones. TCRbeta diversity was high at day 60 in some patients (a result of surviving recipient T cells and thymic progenitors).

The CDR3 is made up of 15 amino acids. Germline lookup yields CDR1 MDHEN and CDR2 SYDVKM. V lost 3 bases and J 1 base, leaving 13 bases between the germline ends. This clonotype came up many times. As yet, its antigen is unknown. The authors prepared the TCRbeta library with unique molecular identifiers. TCRdb analysed the PCR reads with MiXCR anew, one entry per CDR3 protein. The table has 240,000 or so distinct CDR3 sequences, less than 9% seen once; the top ten hold approximately 6.3%. This chain links TRBV28 with TRBJ2-7; D remains ambiguous. This specimen consisted of PBMCs, mostly from graft donor cells, obtained 180 days after TCRalphabeta/CD19-depleted stem cell transplant. The sequence derives from a male patient under 18 who had a stem cell transplant for acute lymphoblastic leukemia, so the T cells may come from the graft donor. CDR3 loop: CASSFLGFQSYEQYF. CDR3 DNA sequence: TGTGCCAGCAGTTTCCTAGGCTTCCAGTCCTACGAGCAGTACTTC. The entire variable domain, with the rest obtained from reference TRBV28 and TRBJ2-7, is as follows: DVKVTQSSRYLVKRTGEKVFLECVQDMDHENMFWYRQDPGLGLRLIYFSYDVKMKEKGDIPEGYSVSREKKERFSLILESASTNQTSMYLCASSFLGFQSYEQYFGPGTRLTVT.